Following are 24 T cell receptor beta chains from one sample sequenced in a study of cytomegalovirus exposure and HLA in healthy donors. Measured with immunoSEQ multiplex PCR; TCRdb has only the in-frame clones, and not every one. The data hold some 160,000 clones, with approximately 90% observed a single time. Sequencing was done on a sample of PBMCs. All receptors derive from a man aged 18 to 29 in good health and CMV-seronegative.

J is TRBJ2-5 and V is TRBV4-1; no clear D. V was clipped by 6 bases and J by 2 bases, with 7 bases between them. Germline V gene sequence: CDR1 MGHRA, CDR2 YSYEKL. CDR3 length equals 12 residues. Here the CDR3 DNA reads TGCGCCAGCAGTCTACCTCAAGAGACCCAGTACTTC. It codes for CASSLPQETQYF.

The V call is TRBV4-1, the J call TRBJ2-1; 9 nucleotides line up with TRBD2. In germline, CDR1 is MGHRA, CDR2 YSYEKL. V dropped 1 base and J dropped 8; count of bases not matched to a gene: 12. This CDR3 spans 17 amino acids. CDR3 coding DNA: TGCGCCAGCAGCCAAGCTCGGACTAGCGAGCTGATAGATGAGCAGTTCTTC. Its translation: CASSQARTSELIDEQFF.

J is TRBJ2-7 and V is TRBV7-2, with D perhaps matching TRBD2 (5 bases). CDR3 size: 14 residues. The V and J ends lost 5 bases and 3 bases respectively, with 14 bases between them. The germline V gene encodes CDR1 SGHTA and CDR2 FQGNSA. The CDR3 coding sequence is TGTGCCAGCAGCCCAAATCCGGGAAACTACGAGCAGTACTTC. Its translation: CASSPNPGNYEQYF.

The chain couples TRBV28 to TRBJ2-2; 8 nucleotides agree with TRBD2. Germline lookup yields CDR1 MDHEN and CDR2 SYDVKM. This CDR3 is 15 amino acids long. V gave up 7 bases and J gave up 0 bases; unmatched junction bases: 4. The CDR3 nucleotides are TGTGCCAGCATGCGGCGGGGGGCGAACACCGGGGAGCTGTTTTTT. Its protein product is CASMRRGANTGELFF. The complete variable domain, with remaining parts taken from reference TRBV28 and TRBJ2-2, reads DVKVTQSSRYLVKRTGEKVFLECVQDMDHENMFWYRQDPGLGLRLIYFSYDVKMKEKGDIPEGYSVSREKKERFSLILESASTNQTSMYLCASMRRGANTGELFFGEGSRLTVL.

Comments on this clone: The sample holds other DNA sequences that translate to the same CDR3. The chain combines TRBV18 with TRBJ1-5; 7 bases are shared with TRBD1. The CDR3 is 16 residues long. The J segment lost 0 bases and the V segment lost 3 bases, leaving 5 bases of the junction unmatched. Germline V lookup: CDR1 KGHSH, CDR2 LQKENI. For the CDR3, the DNA is TGTGCCAGCTCACCGAGCAGGGGGAATAGCAATCAGCCCCAGCATTTT. The encoded protein is CASSPSRGNSNQPQHF.

The J gene is TRBJ2-4, the V gene TRBV7-2; D possibly corresponds to TRBD1 (6 bases). The V and J ends lost 4 bases and 2 bases respectively, with 9 bases between them. The CDR3 is 14 residues long. CDR1 is SGHTA and CDR2 is FQGNSA in the germline V gene. The CDR3 DNA is TGTGCCAGCAGCTCGGGACAACCCAAAAACATTCAGTACTTC. This encodes CASSSGQPKNIQYF.

The CDR3, as DNA: TGTGCCAGCAGCCAAGATCGCACAGGCGGCGGGGAGCTGTTTTTT. Protein sequence: CASSQDRTGGGELFF. The chain links TRBV4-2 to TRBJ2-2; D is perhaps TRBD1 (5 bases). CDR3 size: 15 residues. Per the germline V gene, CDR1 is LGHNA and CDR2 is YNFKEQ. V was cut by 0 bases and J by 7 bases, with 12 bases left in between.

This rearrangement joins TRBV13 to TRBJ1-6; D gene unclear. V was cut by 5 bases and J by 10 bases, with 21 bases left in between. The CDR3 is 16 residues long. CDR1 PRHDT and CDR2 FYEKMQ come from the germline V gene (reference sequence). The CDR3 DNA reads as TGTGCCAGCAGCAGTCGGGAGGCAGGACGAGAATCACCCCTCCACTTT. This sequence encodes CASSSREAGRESPLHF.

This clone was observed at least ten times. The chain has TRBV6-1 and TRBJ2-7; D is perhaps TRBD2 (6 bases). CDR3 length: 14 amino acids. The germline V gene encodes CDR1 MNHNS and CDR2 SASEGT. V gave up 4 bases and J gave up 5 bases, with 15 bases separating them. The CDR3 here is CASSGGEASDEQYV. The DNA of the CDR3 is TGTGCCAGCAGTGGGGGGGAGGCAAGCGACGAGCAGTACGTC.

This clone was recorded once. This chain uses TRBV9 with TRBJ2-2, with TRBD2 identical over 9 bases. The CDR3 is 15 amino acids. With V trimmed by 5 bases and J by 4 bases, 6 bases remained unmatched. Germline assignment: CDR1 SGDLS and CDR2 YYNGEE. The CDR3 sequence: CASRGGLAGTGELFF. In DNA form, the CDR3 reads TGTGCCAGCAGGGGGGGACTAGCCGGCACCGGGGAGCTGTTTTTT. Filled out from reference TRBV9 and TRBJ2-2, the complete variable domain reads DSGVTQTPKHLITATGQRVTLRCSPRSGDLSVYWYQQSLDQGLQFLIQYYNGEERAKGNILERFSAQQFPDLHSELNLSSLELGDSALYFCASRGGLAGTGELFFGEGSRLTVL.

This sequence joins TRBV2 and TRBJ2-3; the D is unclear. Germline values: CDR1 SNHLY, CDR2 FYNNEI. The CDR3 has 15 amino acids. The V and J ends lost 1 base and 8 bases respectively, with 16 bases between them. Here the CDR3 reads CASSEDSPSFGTQYF. The CDR3 nucleotides read TGTGCCAGCAGTGAAGACAGCCCCTCGTTTGGTACGCAGTATTTT.

The V gene is TRBV9, the J gene TRBJ2-7; 13 bases are a match to TRBD2. The trim removed 3 bases at V and 2 bases at J, leaving 5 bases unmatched. This CDR3 region has 16 residues. CDR1 and CDR2 (germline): SGDLS, YYNGEE. Written as DNA, the CDR3 is TGTGCCAGCAGCGAGGGGACTAGCGGGACCCCCTACGAGCAGTACTTC. Protein product: CASSEGTSGTPYEQYF. Together with reference TRBV9 and TRBJ2-7, the CDR3 gives the full variable domain: DSGVTQTPKHLITATGQRVTLRCSPRSGDLSVYWYQQSLDQGLQFLIQYYNGEERAKGNILERFSAQQFPDLHSELNLSSLELGDSALYFCASSEGTSGTPYEQYFGPGTRLTVT.

The chain is built from TRBV6-1 and TRBJ2-1; TRBD1 might be the D (6 bases). Trimming left V 11 bases short and J 7 bases short, with 24 bases between. The germline V gene encodes CDR1 MNHNS and CDR2 SASEGT. CDR3 length equals 15 residues. In nucleotides, the CDR3 is TGTGCCCGTTTCTACCGATACAGGGTAGGGAATGAGCAGTTCTTC. This sequence encodes CARFYRYRVGNEQFF.

CDR3 sequence reads: CASSSGQPEEPSGANVLTF. The CDR3 bases are TGTGCCAGCAGCTCCGGACAGCCTGAGGAGCCGTCTGGGGCCAACGTCCTGACTTTC. J is TRBJ2-6 and V is TRBV7-2; D is possibly TRBD1 (6 bases). CDR3 length equals 19 residues. V lost 4 bases, J lost 1 base, and 20 bases lay in between. In germline, CDR1 is SGHTA, CDR2 FQGNSA.

J is TRBJ2-3 and V is TRBV2; possible D gene TRBD1, 6 bases. V was cut by 4 bases and J by 9 bases, with 14 bases left in between. The length of the CDR3 is 13 residues. Germline CDR1 reads SNHLY; CDR2 reads FYNNEI. The CDR3 here is CASSGSRGQTQYF. In nucleotides, the CDR3 is TGTGCCAGCAGTGGGTCCCGGGGACAAACGCAGTATTTT.

The chain uses TRBV2 and TRBJ2-2, with 12 bases matching TRBD2. The length of the CDR3 is 17 residues. After removal of 6 bases from V and 7 bases from J, the junction contained 12 bases not matched to a gene. The germline gives CDR1 SNHLY, CDR2 FYNNEI. CDR3 region: CASRDLLAGGSSGELFF. The CDR3, as DNA: TGTGCCAGCAGGGACCTACTAGCGGGAGGTTCTAGCGGGGAGCTGTTTTTT.

This clone was picked up one time. The gene calls are TRBV18 and TRBJ2-7; possible D gene TRBD1, 5 bases. From germline, CDR1 is KGHSH and CDR2 LQKENI. V was clipped by 6 bases and J by 1 base, with 7 bases between them. The CDR3 is 12 residues long. CDR3 DNA: TGTGCCAGCTCTAGGGGATCCTACGAGCAGTACTTC. As protein: CASSRGSYEQYF.

The J gene is TRBJ2-7, the V gene TRBV28, with D possibly TRBD1 on 6 matching bases. The CDR3 spans 15 residues. With 4 bases removed from V and 3 bases from J, the gap between germline ends came to 16 bases. Germline V gene lookup returns CDR1 MDHEN and CDR2 SYDVKM. The CDR3 region is CASSSTAGAGYEQYV. CDR3 nucleotides: TGTGCCAGCAGTTCAACAGCAGGGGCCGGCTACGAGCAGTACGTC.

The gene calls are TRBV5-4 and TRBJ1-4; D not certain. Per the germline V gene, CDR1 is SGHNT and CDR2 is YYREEE (reference sequence). V dropped 3 bases and J dropped 6 bases, with 15 bases sitting between them. This CDR3 is 15 amino acids long. CDR3 bases: TGTGCCAGCAGCTCCAAAGGAGGGAACGATGAAAAACTGTTTTTT. Protein sequence: CASSSKGGNDEKLFF.

The chain recombines TRBV15 with TRBJ2-3; D remains unclear. Germline lookup yields CDR1 LNHNV and CDR2 YYDKDF (reference sequence). The CDR3 is 13 amino acids. The germline V and J ends were trimmed by 0 bases and 3 bases, with 4 bases remaining between them. The CDR3 protein is CATSRDRTDTQYF. In DNA form, the CDR3 reads TGTGCCACCAGCAGAGATCGGACAGATACGCAGTATTTT.

V gene TRBV27 combines with J gene TRBJ1-2; D gene unclear. Trimming stripped 4 bases from V and 4 bases from J, with 19 bases between. There are 16 residues in the CDR3. Germline values: CDR1 MNHEY, CDR2 SMNVEV (reference sequence). The CDR3 sequence: CASSSSRGGRPYGYTF. The CDR3 nucleotides are TGTGCCAGCAGTTCCTCTCGGGGTGGACGGCCCTATGGCTACACCTTC.

The chain joins TRBV14 to TRBJ2-7; D is unclear. This CDR3 spans 14 amino acids. V lost 1 base and J lost 5, with 12 bases in between. CDR1 is SGHDN and CDR2 is FVKESK in the germline V gene. The CDR3, as DNA: TGTGCCAGCAGCCAAGTTCCATATCCAGACGAGCAGTACTTC. It codes for CASSQVPYPDEQYF.

This clone is a singleton in its sample. Here the CDR3 DNA reads TGTGCCAGCAGCTACAGGGGTTTAGGCTACACCTTC. It codes for CASSYRGLGYTF. The chain joins TRBV14 to TRBJ1-2; 7 nucleotides agree with TRBD1. V lost 5 bases, J lost 8 bases, and 5 bases stayed unmatched. This CDR3 has 12 residues. Germline lookup yields CDR1 SGHDN and CDR2 FVKESK.

The V gene is TRBV6-5, the J gene TRBJ2-3; 8 bases align to TRBD1. V trimming: 4 bases; J trimming: 3 bases; junction bases outside the gene matches: 9. CDR1 and CDR2 from the germline V gene are MNHEY and SVGAGI. CDR3 length equals 16 residues. DNA for the CDR3: TGTGCCAGCAGTTGGGGAGACAGGGGTGGAACAGATACGCAGTATTTT. Amino acids: CASSWGDRGGTDTQYF.